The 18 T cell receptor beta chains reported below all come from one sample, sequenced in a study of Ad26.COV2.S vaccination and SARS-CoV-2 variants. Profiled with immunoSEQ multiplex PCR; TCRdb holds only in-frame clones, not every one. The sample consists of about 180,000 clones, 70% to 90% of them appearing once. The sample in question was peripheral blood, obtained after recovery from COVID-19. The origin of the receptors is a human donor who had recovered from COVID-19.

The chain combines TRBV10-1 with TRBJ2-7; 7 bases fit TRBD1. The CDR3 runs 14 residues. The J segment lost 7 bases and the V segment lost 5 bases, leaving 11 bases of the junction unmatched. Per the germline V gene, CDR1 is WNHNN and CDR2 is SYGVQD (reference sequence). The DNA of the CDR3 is TGCGCCAGCAGTCGGGGACAGCCGGACCTGGAGCAGTACTTC. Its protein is CASSRGQPDLEQYF.

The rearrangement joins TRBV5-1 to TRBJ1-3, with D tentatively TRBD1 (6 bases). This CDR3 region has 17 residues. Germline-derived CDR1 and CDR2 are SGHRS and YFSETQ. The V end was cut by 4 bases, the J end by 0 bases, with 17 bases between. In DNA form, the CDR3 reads TGCGCCAGCAGCCTGCAACAGGGCCCGAGCTCTGGAAACACCATATATTTT. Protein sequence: CASSLQQGPSSGNTIYF.

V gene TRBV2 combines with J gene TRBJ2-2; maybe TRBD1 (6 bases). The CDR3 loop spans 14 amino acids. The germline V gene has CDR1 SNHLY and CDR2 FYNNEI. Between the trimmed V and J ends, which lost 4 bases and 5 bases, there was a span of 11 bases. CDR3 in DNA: TGTGCCAGCAGTGGGGCAGGGGAGACCGGGGAGCTGTTTTTT. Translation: CASSGAGETGELFF.

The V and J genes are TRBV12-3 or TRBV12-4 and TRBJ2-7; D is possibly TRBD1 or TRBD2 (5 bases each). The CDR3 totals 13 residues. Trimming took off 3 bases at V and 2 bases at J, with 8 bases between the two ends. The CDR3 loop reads CASSFEGPYEQYF. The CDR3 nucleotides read TGTGCCAGCAGTTTTGAGGGACCCTACGAGCAGTACTTC.

In nucleotides, the CDR3 is TGTGCCAGTAGTTATAGCGGGAGCTCCTACGAGCAGTACTTC. This codes for CASSYSGSSYEQYF. The rearrangement joins TRBV19 to TRBJ2-7; 9 positions agree with TRBD2. CDR1 is LNHDA and CDR2 is SQIVND in the germline V gene (reference sequence). With 5 bases clipped from V and 0 bases from J, the junction kept 2 bases outside the gene matches. This CDR3 comprises 14 residues. The variable domain in full, with the rest retrieved from reference TRBV19 and TRBJ2-7, is DGGITQSPKYLFRKEGQNVTLSCEQNLNHDAMYWYRQDPGQGLRLIYYSQIVNDFQKGDIAEGYSVSREKKESFPLTVTSAQKNPTAFYLCASSYSGSSYEQYFGPGTRLTVT.

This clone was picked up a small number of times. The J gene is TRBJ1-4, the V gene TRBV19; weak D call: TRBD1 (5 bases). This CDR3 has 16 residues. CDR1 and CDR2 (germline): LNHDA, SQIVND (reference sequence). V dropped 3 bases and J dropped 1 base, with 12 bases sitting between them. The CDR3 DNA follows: TGTGCCAGTAGTATTGGCGGTGGACAAACTAATGAAAAACTGTTTTTT. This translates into CASSIGGGQTNEKLFF.

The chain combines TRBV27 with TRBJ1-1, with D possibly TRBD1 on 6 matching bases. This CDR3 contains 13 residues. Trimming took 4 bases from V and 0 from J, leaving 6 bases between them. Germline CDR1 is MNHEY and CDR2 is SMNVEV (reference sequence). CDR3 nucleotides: TGTGCCAGCAGTTGGGGGCTGAACACTGAAGCTTTCTTT. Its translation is CASSWGLNTEAFF.

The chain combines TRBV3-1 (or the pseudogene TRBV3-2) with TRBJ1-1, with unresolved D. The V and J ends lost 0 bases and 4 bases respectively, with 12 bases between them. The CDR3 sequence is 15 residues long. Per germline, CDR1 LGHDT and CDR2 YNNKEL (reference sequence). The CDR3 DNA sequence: TGTGCCAGCAGCCAAGAAGGGTATCCTCCCACTGAAGCTTTCTTT. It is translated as CASSQEGYPPTEAFF.

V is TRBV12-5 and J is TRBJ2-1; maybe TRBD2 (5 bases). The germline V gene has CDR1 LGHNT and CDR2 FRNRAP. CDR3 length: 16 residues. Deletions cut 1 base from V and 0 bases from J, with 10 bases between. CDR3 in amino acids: CASGLDSVSSYNEQFF. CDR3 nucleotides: TGTGCTAGTGGTTTGGATAGCGTCAGCTCCTACAATGAGCAGTTCTTC. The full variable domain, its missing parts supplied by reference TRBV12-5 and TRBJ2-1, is DARVTQTPRHKVTEMGQEVTMRCQPILGHNTVFWYRQTMMQGLELLAYFRNRAPLDDSGMPKDRFSAEMPDATLATLKIQPSEPRDSAVYFCASGLDSVSSYNEQFFGPGTRLTVL.

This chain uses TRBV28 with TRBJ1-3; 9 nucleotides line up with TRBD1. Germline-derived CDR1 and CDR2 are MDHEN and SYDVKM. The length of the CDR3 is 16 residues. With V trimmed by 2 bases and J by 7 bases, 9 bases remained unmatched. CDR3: CASSLPRGQGRNTIYF. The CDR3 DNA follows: TGTGCCAGCAGTTTACCCCGGGGACAGGGAAGGAACACCATATATTTT.

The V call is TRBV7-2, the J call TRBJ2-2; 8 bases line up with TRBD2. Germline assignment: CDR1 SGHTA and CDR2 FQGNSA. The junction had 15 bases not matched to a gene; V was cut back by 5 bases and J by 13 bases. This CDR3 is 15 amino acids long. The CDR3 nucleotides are TGTGCCAGCAGCCCCCCCTCGGGGTACGGGAGGGGGCTGTTTTTT. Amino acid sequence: CASSPPSGYGRGLFF.

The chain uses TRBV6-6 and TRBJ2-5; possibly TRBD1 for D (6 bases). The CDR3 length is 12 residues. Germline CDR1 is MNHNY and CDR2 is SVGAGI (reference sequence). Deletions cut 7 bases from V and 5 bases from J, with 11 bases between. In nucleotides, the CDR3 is TGTGCCAGCAAAACAGGGAAGGAGACCCAGTACTTC. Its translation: CASKTGKETQYF.

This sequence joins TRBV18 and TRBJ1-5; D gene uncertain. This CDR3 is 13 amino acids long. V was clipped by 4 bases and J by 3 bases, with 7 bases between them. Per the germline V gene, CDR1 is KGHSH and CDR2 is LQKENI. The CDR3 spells CASSQGYNQPQHF. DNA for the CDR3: TGTGCCAGCTCACAGGGATACAATCAGCCCCAGCATTTT. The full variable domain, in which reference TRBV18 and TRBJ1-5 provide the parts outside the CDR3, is NAGVMQNPRHLVRRRGQEARLRCSPMKGHSHVYWYRQLPEEGLKFMVYLQKENIIDESGMPKERFSAEFPKEGPSILRIQQVVRGDSAAYFCASSQGYNQPQHFGDGTRLSIL.

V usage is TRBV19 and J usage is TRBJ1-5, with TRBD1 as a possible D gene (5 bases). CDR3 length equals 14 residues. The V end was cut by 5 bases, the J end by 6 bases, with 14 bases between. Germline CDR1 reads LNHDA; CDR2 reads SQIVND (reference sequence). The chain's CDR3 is CASSSDSLGQPQHF. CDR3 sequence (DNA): TGTGCCAGTAGTTCCGACAGCCTCGGTCAGCCCCAGCATTTT. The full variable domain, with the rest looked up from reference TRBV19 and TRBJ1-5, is DGGITQSPKYLFRKEGQNVTLSCEQNLNHDAMYWYRQDPGQGLRLIYYSQIVNDFQKGDIAEGYSVSREKKESFPLTVTSAQKNPTAFYLCASSSDSLGQPQHFGDGTRLSIL.

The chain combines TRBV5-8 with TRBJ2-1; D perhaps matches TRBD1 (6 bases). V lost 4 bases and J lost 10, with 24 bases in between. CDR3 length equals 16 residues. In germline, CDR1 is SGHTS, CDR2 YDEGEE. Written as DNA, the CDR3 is TGTGCCAGCAGCCAAGGGATACGCCGGGACAACCCAGAGCAGTTCTTC. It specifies CASSQGIRRDNPEQFF.

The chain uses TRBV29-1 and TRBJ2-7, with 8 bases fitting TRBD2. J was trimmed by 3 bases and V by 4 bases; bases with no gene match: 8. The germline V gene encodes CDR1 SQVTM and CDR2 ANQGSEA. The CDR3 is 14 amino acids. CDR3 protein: CSVAGGGSLYEQYF. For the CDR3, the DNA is TGCAGCGTTGCTGGCGGGGGGAGTCTCTACGAGCAGTACTTC.

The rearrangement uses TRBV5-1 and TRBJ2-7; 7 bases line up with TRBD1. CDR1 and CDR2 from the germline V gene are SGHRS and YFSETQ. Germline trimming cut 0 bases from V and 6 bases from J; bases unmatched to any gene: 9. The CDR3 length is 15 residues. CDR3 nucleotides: TGCGCCAGCAGCTTGGGGGAGACAGGGCCTAGCGAGCAGTACTTC. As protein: CASSLGETGPSEQYF.

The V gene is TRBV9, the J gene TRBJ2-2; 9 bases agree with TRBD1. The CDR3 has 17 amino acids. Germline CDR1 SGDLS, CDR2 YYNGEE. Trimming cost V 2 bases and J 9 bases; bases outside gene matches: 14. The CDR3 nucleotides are TGTGCCAGCAGCGTCTCCGAGACAGGGGGAGTAATTTGGGAGCTGTTTTTT. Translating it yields CASSVSETGGVIWELFF.